A selection of T cell receptor beta chains follows, all from one sample in a study of a mutant IDH1 vaccine in newly diagnosed glioma. Data came from immunoSEQ multiplex PCR; TCRdb stores just in-frame clones and leaves some out. The repertoire consists of about 56,000 clones, with around 87% occurring once and the leading ten covering under 1.5%. No antigen has been identified for these receptors. The sample here was PBMCs, taken from a glioma patient whose treatment included an IDH1 peptide vaccine. These receptor sequences come from a man between 35 and 55 years old with glioma. Each CDR3 is given with its conserved first and last residue. The D gene is left open where the match is weak. Clone size is given for some rows only: seen once, a few or many times, or a class if the clone is expanded.

J gene: TRBJ2-7
clone size: -
V gene: TRBV5-6
D gene: -
CDR3 DNA: TGTGCCAGCAGCTCTCCTCTACGCTCCTACGAGCAGTACTTC
CDR3 protein: CASSSPLRSYEQYF

J gene: TRBJ2-1
clone size: once
V gene: TRBV7-9
D gene: TRBD2
CDR3 DNA: TGTGCCAGCAGCCCCCCTAGCGGGGACCAGTTCTTC
CDR3 protein: CASSPPSGDQFF

J gene: TRBJ1-5
clone size: -
V gene: TRBV19
D gene: TRBD1
CDR3 DNA: TGTGCCAGTACCGGGACAGGGCCGAATAGCAATCAGCCCCAGCATTTT
CDR3 protein: CASTGTGPNSNQPQHF

J gene: TRBJ1-5
clone size: -
V gene: TRBV5-6
D gene: -
CDR3 DNA: TGTGCCAGCAGCTTGGGGGGGGGACCCGGCCCCTATAGCAATCAGCCCCAGCATTTT
CDR3 protein: CASSLGGGPGPYSNQPQHF

J gene: TRBJ2-7
clone size: -
V gene: TRBV28
D gene: TRBD2
CDR3 DNA: TGTGCCAGCACCCTATCCGGACTAGCTCGGTACGAGCAGTACTTC
CDR3 protein: CASTLSGLARYEQYF

J gene: TRBJ2-5
clone size: -
V gene: TRBV19
D gene: TRBD1
CDR3 DNA: TGTGCCAGTAGTATATCTGCAGGACAGGGATTTCAAGAGACCCAGTACTTC
CDR3 protein: CASSISAGQGFQETQYF

J gene: TRBJ1-5
clone size: -
V gene: TRBV5-8
D gene: TRBD1
CDR3 DNA: TGTGCCAGCAGCTCGGGACAGAACATCAATCAGCCCCAGCATTTT
CDR3 protein: CASSSGQNINQPQHF

J gene: TRBJ2-1
clone size: -
V gene: TRBV10-1
D gene: -
CDR3 DNA: TGCGCCAGCCCGTGGGTAGGGTCGAGCAATGAGCAGTTCTTC
CDR3 protein: CASPWVGSSNEQFF

J gene: TRBJ1-1
clone size: -
V gene: TRBV7-9
D gene: -
CDR3 DNA: TGTGCCAGCAGCGCCCCGAGGGCAGGGAACACTGAAGCTTTCTTT
CDR3 protein: CASSAPRAGNTEAFF

J gene: TRBJ2-7
clone size: -
V gene: TRBV18
D gene: TRBD2
CDR3 DNA: TGTGCCAGCTCGGAGGGGACTAGGAGCTACGAGCAGTACTTC
CDR3 protein: CASSEGTRSYEQYF

J gene: TRBJ2-7
clone size: -
V gene: TRBV5-4
D gene: -
CDR3 DNA: TGTGCCAGCAGCACGCGACGCGCGGGGAGCTCCTACGAGCAGTACTTC
CDR3 protein: CASSTRRAGSSYEQYF

J gene: TRBJ2-1
clone size: few
V gene: TRBV27
D gene: -
CDR3 DNA: TGTGCCAGCAGTTCGGAACCCTACAATGAGCAGTTCTTC
CDR3 protein: CASSSEPYNEQFF

J gene: TRBJ2-3
clone size: -
V gene: TRBV19
D gene: -
CDR3 DNA: TGTGCCAGTAGTATCGGCGGGGGCACAGATACGCAGTATTTT
CDR3 protein: CASSIGGGTDTQYF

J gene: TRBJ2-5
clone size: -
V gene: TRBV2
D gene: TRBD1
CDR3 DNA: TGTGCCAGCAGCCCAGGGGGCGTAGAGACCCAGTACTTC
CDR3 protein: CASSPGGVETQYF

J gene: TRBJ1-5
clone size: -
V gene: TRBV7-9
D gene: -
CDR3 DNA: TGTGCCAGCAGCTTAGTCTCGCAGGGTGGATTCGTTGGTCAGCCCCAGCATTTT
CDR3 protein: CASSLVSQGGFVGQPQHF

J gene: TRBJ2-3
clone size: -
V gene: TRBV13
D gene: -
CDR3 DNA: TGTGCCACCGCCCGGACCACTCTGTCGGATACGCAGTATTTT
CDR3 protein: CATARTTLSDTQYF

J gene: TRBJ2-5
clone size: -
V gene: TRBV28
D gene: TRBD1
CDR3 DNA: TGTGCCAGCTACCCCGGGACAGACCAAGAGACCCAGTACTTC
CDR3 protein: CASYPGTDQETQYF

J gene: TRBJ1-5
clone size: -
V gene: TRBV6-1
D gene: -
CDR3 DNA: TGTGCCAGCAGGACACAGTACAATGAGCCCCAGCATTTT
CDR3 protein: CASRTQYNEPQHF

J gene: TRBJ1-1
clone size: -
V gene: TRBV10-3
D gene: -
CDR3 DNA: TGTGCCATCAGTGACCCCAGAAGGGCGATGACTGAAGCTTTCTTT
CDR3 protein: CAISDPRRAMTEAFF

J gene: TRBJ1-5
clone size: -
V gene: TRBV19
D gene: -
CDR3 DNA: TGTGCCAGTAGTGCCCGAAATATAGGGGGACAGCCCCAGCATTTT
CDR3 protein: CASSARNIGGQPQHF

J gene: TRBJ1-2
clone size: -
V gene: TRBV19
D gene: TRBD1
CDR3 DNA: TGTGCCAGTCGACAGGGGATTAACTATGGCTACACCTTC
CDR3 protein: CASRQGINYGYTF

J gene: TRBJ2-7
clone size: -
V gene: TRBV4-3
D gene: TRBD2
CDR3 DNA: TGCGCCAGCAGCCAAGGTGCTAGCGGGAGGTACGAGCAGTACTTC
CDR3 protein: CASSQGASGRYEQYF

J gene: TRBJ2-3
clone size: -
V gene: TRBV7-2
D gene: -
CDR3 DNA: TGTGCCAGCAGCTACCAGGGTTATACGCAGTATTTT
CDR3 protein: CASSYQGYTQYF

J gene: TRBJ2-7
clone size: -
V gene: TRBV13
D gene: -
CDR3 DNA: TGTGCCAGCAGCCGGGGACCCGGGGAGCAGTACTTC
CDR3 protein: CASSRGPGEQYF

J gene: TRBJ2-7
clone size: -
V gene: TRBV19
D gene: TRBD1
CDR3 DNA: TGTGCCAGTAGTTGGCAGGGGGCTTGGAACGAGCAGTACTTC
CDR3 protein: CASSWQGAWNEQYF

J gene: TRBJ1-1
clone size: -
V gene: TRBV10-3
D gene: TRBD1
CDR3 DNA: TGTGCCATCAGTGAGAGGGGACAGGGGTTCGCTTTCTTT
CDR3 protein: CAISERGQGFAFF

J gene: TRBJ2-1
clone size: once
V gene: TRBV2
D gene: TRBD2
CDR3 DNA: TGTGCCAGCAGTGAACGGGGGGGGTACAATGAGCAGTTCTTC
CDR3 protein: CASSERGGYNEQFF

J gene: TRBJ1-2
clone size: -
V gene: TRBV27
D gene: -
CDR3 DNA: TGTGCCAGCCTTCCAAGGGACCGGGGCTACACCTTC
CDR3 protein: CASLPRDRGYTF

J gene: TRBJ1-4
clone size: -
V gene: TRBV27
D gene: -
CDR3 DNA: TGTGCCAGCAGTTTCACTGGGCTGGGGGAAAAACTGTTTTTT
CDR3 protein: CASSFTGLGEKLFF

J gene: TRBJ2-7
clone size: -
V gene: TRBV7-9
D gene: -
CDR3 DNA: TGTGCCAGCAGCTTATGGGGGCGGAGTGGACACGAGCAGTACTTC
CDR3 protein: CASSLWGRSGHEQYF

J gene: TRBJ2-7
clone size: few
V gene: TRBV7-3
D gene: -
CDR3 DNA: TGTGCCAGCAGCGAAAGCGGTGGGGGGCGCCTCGAGCAGTACTTC
CDR3 protein: CASSESGGGRLEQYF

J gene: TRBJ2-2
clone size: -
V gene: TRBV19
D gene: -
CDR3 DNA: TGTGCCAGTAAAACGGGCTCCGGGGAGCTGTTTTTT
CDR3 protein: CASKTGSGELFF